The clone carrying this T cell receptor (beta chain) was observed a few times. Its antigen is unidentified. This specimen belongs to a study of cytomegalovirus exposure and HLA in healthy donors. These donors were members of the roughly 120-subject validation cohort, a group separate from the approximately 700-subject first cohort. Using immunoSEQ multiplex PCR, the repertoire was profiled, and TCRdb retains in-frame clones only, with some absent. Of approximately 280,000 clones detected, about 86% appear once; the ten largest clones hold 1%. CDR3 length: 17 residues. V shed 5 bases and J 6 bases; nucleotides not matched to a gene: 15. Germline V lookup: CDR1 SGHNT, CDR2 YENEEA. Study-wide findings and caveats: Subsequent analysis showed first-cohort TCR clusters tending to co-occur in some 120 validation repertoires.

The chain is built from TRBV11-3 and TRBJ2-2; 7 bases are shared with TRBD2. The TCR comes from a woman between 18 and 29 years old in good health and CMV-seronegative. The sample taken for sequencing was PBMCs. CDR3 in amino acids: CASSPRAGVISAGELFF. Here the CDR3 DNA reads TGTGCCAGCAGCCCTCGGGCGGGAGTCATTAGCGCCGGGGAGCTGTTTTTT.